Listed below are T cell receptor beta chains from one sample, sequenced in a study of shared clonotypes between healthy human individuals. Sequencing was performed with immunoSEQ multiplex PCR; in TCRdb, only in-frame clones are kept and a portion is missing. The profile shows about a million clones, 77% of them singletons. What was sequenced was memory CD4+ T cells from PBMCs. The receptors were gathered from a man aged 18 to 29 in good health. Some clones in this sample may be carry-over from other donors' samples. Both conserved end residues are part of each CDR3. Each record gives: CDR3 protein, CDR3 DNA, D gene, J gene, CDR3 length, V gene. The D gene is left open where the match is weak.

CDR3: CASSSSSTIHEQFF; DNA: TGTGCCAGCAGTTCCTCATCGACTATTCATGAGCAGTTCTTC; D: -; J: TRBJ2-1; length: 14; V: TRBV27
CDR3: CASSQEDGGLNGYTF; DNA: TGTGCCAGCAGCCAAGAGGACGGCGGTTTAAATGGCTACACCTTC; D: -; J: TRBJ1-2; length: 15; V: TRBV4-2
CDR3: CASRGGTGQGNYGYTF; DNA: TGTGCCAGCAGAGGGGGAACGGGACAGGGGAACTATGGCTACACCTTC; D: TRBD1; J: TRBJ1-2; length: 16; V: TRBV27
CDR3: CASSYPGAGGYTF; DNA: TGTGCCAGCAGTTACCCAGGGGCCGGAGGCTACACCTTC; D: -; J: TRBJ1-2; length: 13; V: TRBV5-4
CDR3: CASGASAPNPDTQYF; DNA: TGTGCCAGCGGGGCTAGCGCCCCGAACCCGGATACGCAGTATTTT; D: -; J: TRBJ2-3; length: 15; V: TRBV6-4
CDR3: CASSRLAGGNEQYF; DNA: TGTGCCAGCAGCAGACTAGCGGGAGGGAACGAGCAGTACTTC; D: TRBD2; J: TRBJ2-7; length: 14; V: TRBV27
CDR3: CASSQPGESGREPNYGYTF; DNA: TGTGCCAGCAGCCAACCAGGTGAGTCAGGGAGAGAACCAAACTATGGCTACACCTTC; D: -; J: TRBJ1-2; length: 19; V: TRBV14
CDR3: CASSLGQGLSGYTF; DNA: TGCGCCAGCAGCTTGGGGCAGGGATTATCTGGCTACACCTTC; D: -; J: TRBJ1-2; length: 14; V: TRBV5-1
CDR3: CAIRGGGYDSNQPQHF; DNA: TGTGCCATCAGGGGCGGCGGGTACGATAGCAATCAGCCCCAGCATTTT; D: -; J: TRBJ1-5; length: 16; V: TRBV10-3
CDR3: CASSQQHYQQGSRQPQHF; DNA: TGTGCCAGCAGCCAACAGCATTACCAACAGGGTTCAAGGCAGCCCCAGCATTTT; D: -; J: TRBJ1-5; length: 18; V: TRBV4-2
CDR3: CAIREIPGLAGNTDTQYF; DNA: TGTGCCATCAGAGAAATCCCGGGACTAGCGGGGAACACAGATACGCAGTATTTT; D: TRBD2; J: TRBJ2-3; length: 18; V: TRBV10-3